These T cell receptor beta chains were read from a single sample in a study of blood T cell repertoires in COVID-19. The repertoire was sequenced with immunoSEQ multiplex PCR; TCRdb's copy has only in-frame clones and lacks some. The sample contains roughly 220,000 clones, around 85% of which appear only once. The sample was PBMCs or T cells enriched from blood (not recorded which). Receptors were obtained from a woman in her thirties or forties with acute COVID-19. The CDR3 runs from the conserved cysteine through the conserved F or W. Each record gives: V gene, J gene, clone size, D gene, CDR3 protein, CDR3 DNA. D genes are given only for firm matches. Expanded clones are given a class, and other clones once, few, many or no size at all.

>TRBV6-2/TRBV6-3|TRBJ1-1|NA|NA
CASTPGQGNTEAFF
TGTGCCAGCACCCCGGGCCAGGGGAACACTGAAGCTTTCTTT
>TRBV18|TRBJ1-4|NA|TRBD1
CASSPGTGSEKLFF
TGTGCCAGCTCGCCCGGGACAGGGAGTGAAAAACTGTTTTTT
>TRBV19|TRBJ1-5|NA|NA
CASSKEGQGNQPQHF
TGTGCCAGTAGCAAGGAGGGCCAGGGCAATCAGCCCCAGCATTTT
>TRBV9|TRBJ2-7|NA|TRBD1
CASSPRDRGTYEQYF
TGTGCCAGCAGCCCGCGGGACAGGGGAACCTACGAGCAGTACTTC
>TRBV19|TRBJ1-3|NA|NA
CASRGGGQGNTIYF
TGTGCCAGTCGAGGCGGAGGGCAGGGAAACACCATATATTTT
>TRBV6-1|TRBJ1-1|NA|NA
CASSELSGGPLSEAFF
TGTGCCAGCAGTGAATTGAGCGGGGGACCCTTGAGCGAAGCTTTCTTT
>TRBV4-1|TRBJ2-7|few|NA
CASSQDPFLEQYF
TGCGCCAGCAGCCAAGATCCGTTTCTCGAGCAGTACTTC
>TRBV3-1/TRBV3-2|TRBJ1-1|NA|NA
CASSQDLFRNTEAFF
TGTGCCAGCAGCCAAGATTTGTTTAGGAACACTGAAGCTTTCTTT
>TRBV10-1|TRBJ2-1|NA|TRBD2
CASSEVSGSYNEQFF
TGCGCCAGCAGTGAGGTTAGCGGGAGCTACAATGAGCAGTTCTTC
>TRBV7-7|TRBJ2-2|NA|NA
CASRITGTGELFF
TGTGCCAGCAGGATTACAGGGACCGGGGAGCTGTTTTTT
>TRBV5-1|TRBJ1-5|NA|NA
CASSLGTEGHQPQHF
TGCGCCAGCAGCTTGGGGACAGAAGGCCATCAGCCCCAGCATTTT
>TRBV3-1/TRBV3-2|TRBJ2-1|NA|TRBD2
CASASTSGAYNEQFF
TGTGCCAGCGCCTCCACTAGCGGGGCTTACAATGAGCAGTTCTTC
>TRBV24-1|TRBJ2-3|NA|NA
CATSDSGLTPRGDTQYF
TGTGCCACCAGTGACTCCGGCCTGACACCCCGGGGAGATACGCAGTATTTT
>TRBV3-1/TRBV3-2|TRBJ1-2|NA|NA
CASSSRSIRGGYTF
TGTGCCAGCAGCTCCCGCAGCATCAGGGGTGGCTACACCTTC
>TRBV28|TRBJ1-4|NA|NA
CASSLIQRTNEKLFF
TGTGCCAGCAGTTTAATTCAGCGGACTAATGAAAAACTGTTTTTT
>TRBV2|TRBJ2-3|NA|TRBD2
CASSNLAGSSTDTQYF
TGTGCCAGCAGTAATCTAGCGGGTTCTAGCACAGATACGCAGTATTTT
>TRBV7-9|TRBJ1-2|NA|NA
CASSLERDYGYTF
TGTGCCAGCAGCTTAGAGCGGGACTATGGCTACACCTTC
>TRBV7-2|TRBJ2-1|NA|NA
CATLSRPINNEQFF
TGTGCCACCCTTAGCAGACCCATAAACAATGAGCAGTTCTTC